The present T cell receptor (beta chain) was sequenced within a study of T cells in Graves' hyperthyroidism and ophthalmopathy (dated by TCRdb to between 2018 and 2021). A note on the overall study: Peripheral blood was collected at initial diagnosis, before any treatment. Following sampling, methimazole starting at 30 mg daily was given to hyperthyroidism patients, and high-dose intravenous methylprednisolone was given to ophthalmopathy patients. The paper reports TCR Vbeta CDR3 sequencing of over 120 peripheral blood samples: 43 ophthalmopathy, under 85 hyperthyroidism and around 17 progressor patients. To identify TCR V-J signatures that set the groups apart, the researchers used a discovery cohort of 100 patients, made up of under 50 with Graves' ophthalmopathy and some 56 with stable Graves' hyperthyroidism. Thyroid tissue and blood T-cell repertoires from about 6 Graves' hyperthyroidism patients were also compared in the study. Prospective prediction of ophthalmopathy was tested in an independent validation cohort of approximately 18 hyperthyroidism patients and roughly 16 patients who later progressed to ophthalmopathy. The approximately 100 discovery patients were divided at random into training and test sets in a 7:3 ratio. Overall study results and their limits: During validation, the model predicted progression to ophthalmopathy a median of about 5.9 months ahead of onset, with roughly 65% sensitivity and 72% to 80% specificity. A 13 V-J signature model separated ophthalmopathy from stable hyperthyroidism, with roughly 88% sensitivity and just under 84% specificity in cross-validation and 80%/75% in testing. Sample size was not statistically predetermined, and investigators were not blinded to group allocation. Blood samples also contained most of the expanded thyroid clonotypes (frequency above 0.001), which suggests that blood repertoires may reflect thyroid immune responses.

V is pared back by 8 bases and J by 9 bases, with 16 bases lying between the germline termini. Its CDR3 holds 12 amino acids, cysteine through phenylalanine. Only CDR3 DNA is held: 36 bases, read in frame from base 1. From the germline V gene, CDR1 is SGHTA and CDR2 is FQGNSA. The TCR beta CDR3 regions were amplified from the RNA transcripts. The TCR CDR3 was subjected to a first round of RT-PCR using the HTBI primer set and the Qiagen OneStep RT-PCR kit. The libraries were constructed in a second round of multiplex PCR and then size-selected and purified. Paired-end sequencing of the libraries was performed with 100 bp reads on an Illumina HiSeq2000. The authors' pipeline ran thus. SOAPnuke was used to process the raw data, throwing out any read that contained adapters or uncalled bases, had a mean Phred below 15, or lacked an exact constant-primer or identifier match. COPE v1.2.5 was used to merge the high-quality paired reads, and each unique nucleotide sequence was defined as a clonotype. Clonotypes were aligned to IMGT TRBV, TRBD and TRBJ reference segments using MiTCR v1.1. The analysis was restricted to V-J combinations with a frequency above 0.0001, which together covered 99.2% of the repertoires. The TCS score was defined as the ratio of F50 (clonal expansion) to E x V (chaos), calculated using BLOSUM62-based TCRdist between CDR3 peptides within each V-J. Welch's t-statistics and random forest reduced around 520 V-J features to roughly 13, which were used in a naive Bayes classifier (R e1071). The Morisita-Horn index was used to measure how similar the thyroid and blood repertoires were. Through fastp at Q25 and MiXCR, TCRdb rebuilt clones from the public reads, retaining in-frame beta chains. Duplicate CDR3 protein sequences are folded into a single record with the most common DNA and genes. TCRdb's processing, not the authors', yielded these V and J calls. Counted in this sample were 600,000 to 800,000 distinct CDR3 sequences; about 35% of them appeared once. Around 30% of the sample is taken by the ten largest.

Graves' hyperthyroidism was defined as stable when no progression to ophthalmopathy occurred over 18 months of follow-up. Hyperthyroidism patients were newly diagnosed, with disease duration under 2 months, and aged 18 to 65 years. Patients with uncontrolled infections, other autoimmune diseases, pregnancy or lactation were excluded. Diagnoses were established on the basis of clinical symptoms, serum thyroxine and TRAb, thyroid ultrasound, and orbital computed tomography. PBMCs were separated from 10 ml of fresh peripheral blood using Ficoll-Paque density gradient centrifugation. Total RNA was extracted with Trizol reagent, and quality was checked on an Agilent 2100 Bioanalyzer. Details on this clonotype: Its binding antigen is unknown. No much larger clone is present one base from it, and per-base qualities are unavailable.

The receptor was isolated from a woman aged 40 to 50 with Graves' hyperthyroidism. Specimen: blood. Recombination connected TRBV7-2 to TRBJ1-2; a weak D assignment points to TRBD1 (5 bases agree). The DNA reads TGTGCCAGCCATCCTGCAGGGAGCAGCTACACCTTC. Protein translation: CASHPAGSSYTF.